These 13 T cell receptor beta chains were all obtained from the same sample, sequenced in a study of blood T cell repertoires in COVID-19. The table came from immunoSEQ multiplex PCR; TCRdb's copy has only in-frame clones and leaves some out. This sample has about 160,000 clones, with around four fifths found just once. Material: peripheral blood. All receptors come from a man aged 70 or older with acute or convalescent COVID-19.

The chain links TRBV5-1 to TRBJ1-2; 7 bases are a match to TRBD1. This CDR3 comprises 14 residues. Germline lookup yields CDR1 SGHRS and CDR2 YFSETQ. V lost 1 base and J lost 8; bases outside the gene matches: 8. The CDR3 DNA is TGCGCCAGCAGCTTGTCGACAGGGCTAGGAGGCTACACCTTC. Encoded protein: CASSLSTGLGGYTF.

The chain carries TRBV12-3 or TRBV12-4 and TRBJ1-1; D might be TRBD1 (5 bases). This CDR3 is 11 amino acids long. V lost 6 bases to trimming and J lost 7 bases, with 9 bases between them. The CDR3 nucleotides read TGTGCCAGCAGCCTAAGGGGTGAAGCTTTCTTT. Its translation is CASSLRGEAFF.

This chain connects TRBV12-3 or TRBV12-4 to TRBJ1-6; D may be TRBD1 (6 bases). This CDR3 has 12 residues. V was cut by 4 bases and J by 10 bases, with 8 bases left in between. The CDR3: CASSSGESPLHF. CDR3 nucleotide sequence: TGTGCCAGCAGTTCAGGGGAGTCACCCCTCCACTTT.

The chain is built from TRBV7-9 and TRBJ2-2; 9 bases map to TRBD1. Germline V lookup: CDR1 SEHNR, CDR2 FQNEAQ (reference sequence). V was pared by 5 bases and J by 7 bases, with 5 bases of the junction left unmatched. CDR3 size: 14 residues. CDR3 nucleotides: TGTGCCAGCAGCCCGGACAGGGGCGTCGGGGAGCTGTTTTTT. Its protein is CASSPDRGVGELFF.

There are a few counts of this clone. This chain uses TRBV30 with TRBJ2-1, with unresolved D. The CDR3 runs to 11 residues. Trimming removed 7 bases from V and 4 bases from J, with 8 bases in between. The germline V gene has CDR1 GTSNPN and CDR2 SVGIG (reference sequence). CDR3 in DNA: TGTGCCTCTCAGGAATACAATGAGCAGTTCTTC. This codes for CASQEYNEQFF.

The CDR3 DNA follows: TGTGCCAGCAGTGTTGGTGGGACTTCGACGCCCAATGAGCAGTTCTTC. This encodes CASSVGGTSTPNEQFF. J is TRBJ2-1 and V is TRBV2; D perhaps matches TRBD2 (6 bases). Trimming left V 4 bases short and J 6 bases short, with 19 bases between. Germline V lookup: CDR1 SNHLY, CDR2 FYNNEI. This CDR3 is built from 16 residues.

The chain joins TRBV5-1 to TRBJ1-4; 9 bases line up with TRBD1. Germline values: CDR1 SGHRS, CDR2 YFSETQ. V dropped 4 bases and J dropped 6; count of bases not matched to a gene: 4. This CDR3 spans 14 amino acids. The CDR3, as DNA: TGCGCCAGCAGCCGGGACAGGGTAGATGAAAAACTGTTTTTT. Protein sequence: CASSRDRVDEKLFF.

This chain uses TRBV19 with TRBJ2-1, with D tentatively TRBD2 (5 bases). The germline V gene encodes CDR1 LNHDA and CDR2 SQIVND (reference sequence). The CDR3 extends over 12 amino acids. Trimming cost V 9 bases and J 9 bases, with 15 bases left between them. CDR3 sequence (DNA): TGTGCCAGCTACGGGGAGTTGGGTGAGCAGTTCTTC. It encodes CASYGELGEQFF.

The rearrangement joins TRBV3-1 (or the pseudogene TRBV3-2) to TRBJ2-1; TRBD2 matches 8 bases. In germline, CDR1 is LGHDT, CDR2 YNNKEL (reference sequence). This CDR3 has 16 residues. The junction had 11 bases not matched to a gene; V was cut back by 5 bases and J by 5 bases. DNA for the CDR3: TGTGCCAGCAGCGCCCCCGTGCGGGGGGTTAACAATGAGCAGTTCTTC. This encodes CASSAPVRGVNNEQFF.

The table lists this clone with a few counts. The chain employs TRBV3-1 (or the pseudogene TRBV3-2) and TRBJ2-1, with 10 bases fitting TRBD1. The CDR3 has 18 residues. Germline assignment: CDR1 LGHDT and CDR2 YNNKEL (reference sequence). After removal of 3 bases from V and 1 base from J, the junction contained 9 bases not matched to a gene. CDR3 protein: CASSQATGGTYSYNEQFF. CDR3 nucleotide sequence: TGTGCCAGCAGCCAGGCGACAGGGGGCACCTATTCCTACAATGAGCAGTTCTTC.

In its sample, this clone was seen many times. The J gene is TRBJ1-1, the V gene TRBV5-6; D unresolved. Trimming removed 5 bases at V and 1 base at J, with 9 bases between. CDR3 length: 13 residues. Germline V gives CDR1 SGHDT, CDR2 YYEEEE. This CDR3 is CASSVRRNTEAFF. For the CDR3, the DNA is TGTGCCAGCAGTGTGAGGAGGAACACTGAAGCTTTCTTT.

V and J are TRBV7-3 and TRBJ2-5; D unclear. The CDR3 has 14 amino acids. V was clipped by 1 base and J by 0 bases, with 6 bases between them. The germline CDR1 and CDR2 sequences are SGHTA and FQGTGA. The CDR3 spells CASSLNRDQETQYF. CDR3 nucleotides: TGTGCCAGCAGCTTAAACAGAGACCAAGAGACCCAGTACTTC.

The chain carries TRBV5-3 and TRBJ2-7, with D possibly being TRBD2 (5 bases). TRBV5-3 is designated an ORF whose function remains uncertain. V was pared by 0 bases and J by 0 bases, with 13 bases between. The CDR3 loop spans 16 amino acids. CDR3 DNA: TGTGCCAGAAGCTTGGCCGGACTCCTGAACTCCTACGAGCAGTACTTC. Translation: CARSLAGLLNSYEQYF.